This T cell receptor beta chain was profiled in a study of PD-1 blockade in classical Hodgkin lymphoma. With respect to this clone: Its matching antigen is unknown.

The method was immunoSEQ multiplex PCR; TCRdb's version includes in-frame clones alone and lacks a portion of them. The sample has tens of thousands of clones; 65% to 85% are singletons. CDR1 is SEHNR and CDR2 is FQNEAQ in the germline V gene (reference sequence). The CDR3 has 16 amino acids. Between the trimmed V and J ends, which lost 5 bases and 0 bases, there was a span of 15 bases. Each patient relapsed following autologous stem cell transplantation, and prior brentuximab vedotin exposure differed. Points from the study as a whole: Lower baseline TCR diversity marked trial partial responders and progressors. Researchers reported that CD4+ TCR diversity, though not CD8+, rose significantly by C4D1.

This receptor was obtained from a human donor with classical Hodgkin lymphoma. V gene TRBV7-9 combines with J gene TRBJ2-3; perhaps TRBD1 as D (5 bases). The specimen comprised peripheral blood mononuclear cells (PBMCs), sampled at baseline. CDR3 nucleotides: TGTGCCAGCAGCCACCCGGCCAGGGTTAGCACAGATACGCAGTATTTT. This sequence encodes CASSHPARVSTDTQYF.